The T cell receptor (beta chain) under discussion was sequenced for a study of cytomegalovirus exposure and HLA in healthy donors. Healthy donors of bone marrow made up the group. This PCR relied on a set of 60 Vbeta primers and 13 Jbeta primers. Repertoires were generated with immunoSEQ multiplex PCR, while TCRdb's copy carries only in-frame clones and drops some. Among some 100,000 clones listed, about 79% were seen once. CDR1 GTSNPN and CDR2 SVGIG come from the germline V gene (reference sequence). CDR3 length: 13 amino acids. Trimming stripped 1 base from V and 1 base from J, with 8 bases between.

The rearrangement links TRBV30 to TRBJ2-7; unclear D gene. The sequence was collected from a female donor in good health and CMV-seropositive. Sequencing input: PBMCs. The CDR3 nucleotides read TGTGCCTGGAGTGGAAGGAGTTCCTACGAGCAGTACTTC. Protein sequence: CAWSGRSSYEQYF.